The 3 T cell receptor beta chains listed next were all sequenced from one sample in a study of control samples from healthy donors and cancer patients. Data came from immunoSEQ multiplex PCR; TCRdb stores just in-frame clones and leaves some out. The repertoire has approximately 100,000 clones, approximately 86% of them found once; the top ten carry over 20%. Sequenced sample: blood. The receptors come from a man aged 25 to 40 in good health.

Notes on this clone: Other DNA variants within this sample encode the same CDR3. CDR3 DNA: TGTGCCAGCAGCCTCCGACAGGGAGGGACTGAAGCTTTCTTT. It yields the protein CASSLRQGGTEAFF. The V call is TRBV3-1 (or the pseudogene TRBV3-2), the J call TRBJ1-1, with TRBD1 matching over 7 bases. The germline gives CDR1 LGHDT, CDR2 YNNKEL (reference sequence). The CDR3 totals 14 residues. V was clipped by 4 bases and J by 5 bases; unmatched bases: 7.

The rearrangement links TRBV6-1 to TRBJ2-7; maybe TRBD1 (6 bases). CDR1 is MNHNS, CDR2 SASEGT, per germline. Trimming removed 3 bases from V and 0 bases from J, with 6 bases in between. The CDR3 length is 13 residues. The CDR3: CASSETGSYEQYV. DNA of the CDR3: TGTGCCAGCAGTGAGACAGGCTCCTACGAGCAGTACGTC.

The genes are TRBV5-1 and TRBJ1-4; TRBD1 aligns across 9 bases. Germline-derived CDR1 and CDR2 are SGHRS and YFSETQ. Trimming removed 4 bases from V and 2 bases from J; junction bases left unmatched: 3. The CDR3 is made up of 15 amino acids. CDR3 loop: CASSPQGATNEKLFF. CDR3 sequence (DNA): TGCGCCAGCAGCCCACAGGGGGCCACTAATGAAAAACTGTTTTTT.